The source of this T cell receptor (beta chain) is a study of cytomegalovirus exposure and HLA in healthy donors. Study conclusions and caveats: In an earlier analysis, most TCR beta V segments were productive about 87% or about 30% of the time. The study labeled roughly 160 TCR beta chains cytomegalovirus-associated. Another analysis was done later, and it associated around 15,000 TCR beta sequences with HLA alleles at 0.05 false discovery rate.

This CDR3 comprises 11 residues. Germline V gives CDR1 DFQATT, CDR2 SNEGSKA (reference sequence). Trimming took 5 bases from V and 3 from J; bases not matched to a gene: 0. The PCR employed 60 Vbeta primers together with 13 Jbeta primers. Data came from immunoSEQ multiplex PCR; TCRdb stores just in-frame clones and leaves some out. The sample yields under 200,000 clones, roughly 80% seen once. Regarding donors, all were healthy bone marrow donors. This clone is a singleton in its sample. Antigen specificity is unknown. The sequence was collected from a human donor in good health. The source material was PBMCs. The chain carries TRBV20-1 and TRBJ2-5, with 7 bases matching TRBD2. The CDR3 bases are TGCAGTGCTGCGGGGGAAGAGACCCAGTACTTC. Translation gives CSAAGEETQYF.